This passage covers 20 T cell receptor beta chains from one sample sequenced in a study of a mutant IDH1 vaccine in newly diagnosed glioma. These TCRs are of unknown antigen specificity. The method was immunoSEQ multiplex PCR; TCRdb's version includes in-frame clones alone and lacks a portion of them. Counted here are 45,000 or so clones, more than 75% occurring once; the ten biggest clones make up roughly 5%. Documented time point: week 35, safety follow-up. A 20-mer mutant IDH1 peptide at 300 ug was injected subcutaneously with topical imiquimod. The sequencing here drew on PBMCs, taken from a glioma patient whose treatment included an IDH1 peptide vaccine. The receptors shown here come from a woman between 40 and 50 years old with glioma.

The rearrangement links TRBV2 to TRBJ1-3, with 11 bases fitting TRBD1. Germline CDR1 reads SNHLY; CDR2 reads FYNNEI. The V segment lost 5 bases and the J segment 2 bases; nucleotides outside the gene matches: 5. The CDR3 spans 16 residues. CDR3 loop: CASSQDRGLTGNTIYF. The CDR3 coding sequence is TGTGCCAGCAGTCAGGACAGGGGGCTGACTGGAAACACCATATATTTT.

This chain uses TRBV5-6 with TRBJ2-3; possibly TRBD1 for D (6 bases). The CDR3 totals 16 residues. The V gene's germline CDR1 is SGHDT and CDR2 YYEEEE. The germline V and J ends were trimmed by 2 bases and 2 bases, with 15 bases remaining between them. The CDR3 bases are TGTGCCAGCAGCTTCGGACAGTCTCCGGTCACAGATACGCAGTATTTT. As protein: CASSFGQSPVTDTQYF. The full variable domain, with the rest looked up from reference TRBV5-6 and TRBJ2-3, is DAGVTQSPTHLIKTRGQQVTLRCSPKSGHDTVSWYQQALGQGPQFIFQYYEEEERQRGNFPDRFSGHQFPNYSSELNVNALLLGDSALYLCASSFGQSPVTDTQYFGPGTRLTVL.

On this clone: One junction end does not reproduce the germline sequence, and a read error may be involved. This chain links TRBV4-1 with TRBJ1-2; the match to TRBD1 covers 7 bases. Per germline, CDR1 MGHRA and CDR2 YSYEKL. CDR3 size: 15 residues. The CDR3 protein is CASNFGTDPFPPLGF. CDR3 DNA sequence: TGCGCCAGCAATTTCGGGACAGATCCGTTTCCCCCCCTTGGCTTC.

The V gene is TRBV4-3, the J gene TRBJ1-1; the D is unclear. Per the germline V gene, CDR1 is LGHNA and CDR2 is YSLEER. Trimming took off 3 bases at V and 6 bases at J, with 14 bases between the two ends. The CDR3 contains 14 residues. CDR3 sequence: CASSQPGRHAEAFF. The DNA for the CDR3 is TGCGCCAGCAGCCAGCCGGGGAGACACGCTGAAGCTTTCTTT.

This chain links TRBV28 with TRBJ1-1; a possible D gene is TRBD1 (6 bases). Trimming stripped 5 bases from V and 0 bases from J, with 16 bases between. CDR3 length equals 16 residues. Germline CDR1 and CDR2: MDHEN and SYDVKM. Here the CDR3 DNA reads TGTGCCAGCAGTCCCCCCGGGACAACCATGAACACTGAAGCTTTCTTT. This encodes CASSPPGTTMNTEAFF.

The chain couples TRBV18 to TRBJ2-1; 8 bases agree with TRBD2. The CDR3 runs 14 residues. CDR1 and CDR2 (germline): KGHSH, LQKENI. V gave up 3 bases and J gave up 2 bases; unmatched junction bases: 0. In DNA form, the CDR3 reads TGTGCCAGCTCACCGGGACTAGCCTACAATGAGCAGTTCTTC. It translates to CASSPGLAYNEQFF.

The gene calls are TRBV5-1 and TRBJ2-7; 8 bases are a match to TRBD1. The CDR3 contains 14 residues. J gave up 3 bases and V 2 bases, and 4 bases lay outside the gene matches. The V gene's germline CDR1 is SGHRS and CDR2 YFSETQ. The CDR3 reads CASSLQGDVYEQYF. The CDR3 DNA follows: TGCGCCAGCAGCTTACAGGGGGACGTCTACGAGCAGTACTTC. Full variable domain (remainder filled in from reference TRBV5-1 and TRBJ2-7): KAGVTQTPRYLIKTRGQQVTLSCSPISGHRSVSWYQQTPGQGLQFLFEYFSETQRNKGNFPGRFSGRQFSNSRSEMNVSTLELGDSALYLCASSLQGDVYEQYFGPGTRLTVT.

This rearrangement joins TRBV7-9 to TRBJ2-1, with D unresolved. The CDR3 covers 12 residues. Trimming pared 8 bases from V and 10 bases from J, leaving 15 bases between. Germline assignment: CDR1 SEHNR and CDR2 FQNEAQ (reference sequence). Here the CDR3 DNA reads TGTGCCAGCCCCTCTCCCATGCGGGAGCAGTTCTTC. The encoded protein is CASPSPMREQFF.

The chain has TRBV6-6 and TRBJ1-2; 7 bases are a match to TRBD1. This CDR3 contains 15 residues. Germline CDR1 reads MNHNY; CDR2 reads SVGAGI (reference sequence). The V segment lost 7 bases and the J segment 0 bases; nucleotides outside the gene matches: 8. DNA of the CDR3: TGTGCCAGCACCCCAGGGGGGGGAGCTAACTATGGCTACACCTTC. Amino acids: CASTPGGGANYGYTF.

The chain is built from TRBV6-6 and TRBJ2-7, with 13 bases lining up with TRBD2. Germline V lookup: CDR1 MNHNY, CDR2 SVGAGI (reference sequence). The CDR3 extends over 15 amino acids. The trim removed 6 bases at V and 7 bases at J, leaving 9 bases unmatched. The CDR3 sequence: CASRSGTSGAGEQYF. The CDR3 DNA follows: TGTGCCAGCAGGTCCGGGACTAGCGGGGCGGGGGAGCAGTACTTC.

The chain recombines TRBV7-9 with TRBJ1-1; D gene unclear. The ends were cut back, 7 bases at V and 6 bases at J, with 9 bases in the middle. Germline V lookup: CDR1 SEHNR, CDR2 FQNEAQ (reference sequence). CDR3 length: 11 residues. The CDR3 DNA follows: TGTGCCAGCAACTTGGGCCCTGAAGCTTTCTTT. It is translated as CASNLGPEAFF.

The sample holds one count of this clone. J is TRBJ2-7 and V is TRBV2; D may correspond to TRBD1 or TRBD2 (5 bases each). From germline, CDR1 is SNHLY and CDR2 FYNNEI. The CDR3 has 14 amino acids. Trimming shortened V by 6 bases and J by 2 bases, and 14 bases separated the two germline ends. The CDR3 DNA reads as TGTGCCAGCAGGGGGGAAGCGGTGACCTACGAGCAGTACTTC. Its protein is CASRGEAVTYEQYF. The variable domain in full, completed from reference TRBV2 and TRBJ2-7, reads EPEVTQTPSHQVTQMGQEVILRCVPISNHLYFYWYRQILGQKVEFLVSFYNNEISEKSEIFDDQFSVERPDGSNFTLKIRSTKLEDSAMYFCASRGEAVTYEQYFGPGTRLTVT.

The V call is TRBV7-9, the J call TRBJ1-2; D ambiguous. The germline V gene encodes CDR1 SEHNR and CDR2 FQNEAQ (reference sequence). V lost 5 bases and J lost 3, with 10 bases in between. This CDR3 has 13 amino acids. CDR3 protein: CASSRNTDYGYTF. The CDR3 nucleotides are TGTGCCAGCAGCCGGAACACCGACTATGGCTACACCTTC.

CDR3 bases: TGTGCCAGCAGTTTATATCGGACAGGGGCCCAGGTTGAGCAGTTCTTC. Translation gives CASSLYRTGAQVEQFF. This chain connects TRBV27 to TRBJ2-1, with 9 positions matching TRBD1. The CDR3 is made up of 16 amino acids. Germline trimming cut 1 base from V and 9 bases from J; bases unmatched to any gene: 10. Looked up from germline, CDR1 is MNHEY and CDR2 is SMNVEV (reference sequence).

This chain uses TRBV4-3 with TRBJ1-4, with unresolved D. V lost 1 base and J lost 4, with 4 bases in between. This CDR3 region has 13 residues. Germline values: CDR1 LGHNA, CDR2 YSLEER. DNA for the CDR3: TGCGCCAGCAGCCAAGCACTTAATGAAAAACTGTTTTTT. It codes for CASSQALNEKLFF.

The CDR3 loop is CASSLVGQGDYGYTF. The CDR3, as DNA: TGTGCCAGCTCCTTAGTTGGACAGGGGGACTATGGCTACACCTTC. V and J are TRBV18 and TRBJ1-2; 10 nucleotides agree with TRBD1. J was trimmed by 3 bases and V by 6 bases; bases with no gene match: 7. The length of the CDR3 is 15 residues. The germline V gene has CDR1 KGHSH and CDR2 LQKENI.

In its sample, this clone ranks as medium-sized. V gene TRBV7-8 combines with J gene TRBJ2-2, with 9 bases matching TRBD2. Germline V gives CDR1 SGHVS, CDR2 FQNEAQ. The CDR3 covers 13 residues. Losses at the gene ends were 8 bases for V and 6 bases for J; bases not matched to a gene: 4. The DNA for the CDR3 is TGTGCCAGCGGTCGACTAGCGGCCGGGGAGCTGTTTTTT. Encoded protein: CASGRLAAGELFF.

The chain uses TRBV7-8 and TRBJ1-6; D uncertain. The CDR3 totals 12 residues. From germline, CDR1 is SGHVS and CDR2 FQNEAQ. The V end lost 3 bases, the J end lost 8 bases, and 5 bases lay between the germline ends. The CDR3 DNA reads TGTGCCAGCAGCTTGTCAGATTCACCCCTCCACTTT. Residues: CASSLSDSPLHF.

This clone was picked up a small number of times. The chain employs TRBV2 and TRBJ1-5; D is perhaps TRBD1 (5 bases). V shed 6 bases and J shed 8 bases, with 14 bases lying between them. CDR1 and CDR2 from the germline V gene are SNHLY and FYNNEI. The CDR3 runs 13 residues. CDR3 bases: TGTGCCAGCAGCCCAGGGTCGAATGAGCCCCAGCATTTT. Translation gives CASSPGSNEPQHF.

This chain joins TRBV14 and TRBJ2-1; TRBD2 agrees at 11 bases. Germline V gene lookup returns CDR1 SGHDN and CDR2 FVKESK. This CDR3 comprises 15 residues. V shed 4 bases and J 6 bases; nucleotides not matched to a gene: 5. The CDR3 nucleotides read TGTGCCAGCAGCCGCCTAGCGGGAGGCGTCAATGAGCAGTTCTTC. This codes for CASSRLAGGVNEQFF.